One TCR beta chain is described in this entry. The data stem from a study of T cell changes during pregnancy in multiple sclerosis. The CDR3 sequence is 18 residues long. Germline V gene sequence: CDR1 LGHNT, CDR2 FRNRAP. The V segment lost 5 bases and the J segment 1 base; nucleotides outside the gene matches: 14. Sequenced by immunoSEQ multiplex PCR; TCRdb stores in-frame clones only, minus some. Found here are approximately 100,000 clones, about 93% of them singletons; the top ten hold 4.3%. This TCR came from a female donor with multiple sclerosis, enrolled in a pregnancy study. The starting material was peripheral blood, obtained in the first trimester of pregnancy. V usage is TRBV12-5 and J usage is TRBJ1-5; TRBD1 agrees at 7 bases. The CDR3 protein is CASGVSLTGDRSNQPQHF. CDR3 nucleotide sequence: TGTGCTAGTGGTGTGTCCTTAACAGGGGATAGAAGCAATCAGCCCCAGCATTTT.